This record concerns one T cell receptor beta chain sequence. Per the study methods: Researchers report that nucleated cell counts were estimated from reference gene primer amplification. Generated by immunoSEQ multiplex PCR, the TCRdb table keeps only in-frame clones and is missing some. That table furnishes V, J and clone size, whereas the DNA furnished D and trimming. Of 140,000 to 150,000 clones in the sample, around 86% were seen once. Participants, about 18 to 90 years old, spanned fewer than 25 US areas. These data come from a study of blood T cell repertoires in COVID-19. From germline, CDR1 is SGHRS and CDR2 YFSETQ. V was trimmed by 2 bases and J by 5 bases, leaving 13 bases between them. The CDR3 is 14 amino acids.

J is TRBJ2-5 and V is TRBV5-1; D ambiguous. The TCR comes from a man in his fifties who had recovered from COVID-19. The material sequenced was PBMCs or T cells enriched from blood (not recorded which). The CDR3 spells CASSLTPPTETQYF. The DNA of the CDR3 is TGCGCCAGCAGCTTAACACCACCCACCGAGACCCAGTACTTC.